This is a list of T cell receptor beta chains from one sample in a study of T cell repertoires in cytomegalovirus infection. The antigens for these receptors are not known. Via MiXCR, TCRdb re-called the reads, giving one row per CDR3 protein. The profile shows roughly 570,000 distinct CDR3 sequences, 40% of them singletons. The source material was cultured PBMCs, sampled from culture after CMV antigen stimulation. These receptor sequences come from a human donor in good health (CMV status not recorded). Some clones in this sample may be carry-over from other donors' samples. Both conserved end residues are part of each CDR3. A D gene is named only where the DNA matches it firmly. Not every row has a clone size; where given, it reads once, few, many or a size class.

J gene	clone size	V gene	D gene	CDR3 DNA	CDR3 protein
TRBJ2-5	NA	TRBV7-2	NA	TGTGCCAGCAGCACCCAGGGGGGGGGGGGGGAGACCCAGTACTTC	CASSTQGGGGETQYF
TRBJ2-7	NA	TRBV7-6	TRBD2	TGTGCCAGCAGCTTAGCTAGCGGGGGCCTATCTCCCCGCTACGAGCAGTACTTC	CASSLASGGLSPRYEQYF
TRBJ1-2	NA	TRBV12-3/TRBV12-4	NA	TGTGCCAGCAGTTTAGGCAGCCGGAACTATGGCTACACCTTC	CASSLGSRNYGYTF
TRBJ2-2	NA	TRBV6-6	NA	TGTGCCAGCGGTGGGAACAGTCTTTCGAACACCGGGGAGCTGTTTTTT	CASGGNSLSNTGELFF
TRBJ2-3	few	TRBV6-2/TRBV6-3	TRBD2	TGTGCCAGCAGGAAACAACTAGCGGGAGATGCAGATACGCAGTATTTT	CASRKQLAGDADTQYF
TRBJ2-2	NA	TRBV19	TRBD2	TGTGCCAGTAGACACGCCCTAGGACTAGCGGGGATATACACCGGGGAGCTGTTTTTT	CASRHALGLAGIYTGELFF
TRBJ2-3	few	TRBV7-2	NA	TGTGCCAGCAGCATCGTCTTTTGGCGGGACCAAACTACTAGCACAGATACGCAGTATTTT	CASSIVFWRDQTTSTDTQYF
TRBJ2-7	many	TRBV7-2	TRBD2	TGTGCCAGCAGCTTACAAGGGACTAGCTGGGCCAGCTCCTACGAGCAGTACTTC	CASSLQGTSWASSYEQYF
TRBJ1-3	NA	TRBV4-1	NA	TGCGCCAGCAGCCCGAGGTTCCTCTCTGGAAACACCATATATTTT	CASSPRFLSGNTIYF
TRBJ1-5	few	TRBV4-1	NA	TGCGCCAGCAGCCAAGGTGGGACCCAACAGCCCCAGCATTTT	CASSQGGTQQPQHF
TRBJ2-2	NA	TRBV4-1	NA	TGCGCCAGCAGCCAAGATCGGCCCCGGTCCGGGGAGCTGTTTTTT	CASSQDRPRSGELFF
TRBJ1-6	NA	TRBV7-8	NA	TGTGCCAGCAGCTCCCTCAAGACAGGCGAGAATTCACCCCTCCACTTT	CASSSLKTGENSPLHF
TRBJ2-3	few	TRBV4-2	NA	TGTGCCAGCAGCCAAGACAACCGACTAGAGAGCACAGATACGCAGTATTTT	CASSQDNRLESTDTQYF
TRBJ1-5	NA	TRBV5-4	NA	TGTGCCAGCAGCAACCACGGGATGGGTTCTCATCAGCCCCAGCATTTT	CASSNHGMGSHQPQHF